The 23 T cell receptor beta chains below come from one sample, sequenced in a study of blood T cell repertoires in COVID-19. This table comes from immunoSEQ multiplex PCR, and its TCRdb copy is limited to in-frame clones, with some not included. The sample comprises 95,000 to 110,000 clones, approximately 80% of which are singletons, and 4% to 5.5% rests with the top ten. Material: peripheral blood. These receptor sequences come from a man in his 70s with acute or convalescent COVID-19.

This chain uses TRBV6-5 with TRBJ2-1, with 7 bases matching TRBD2. CDR1 MNHEY and CDR2 SVGAGI come from the germline V gene. V was clipped by 2 bases and J by 2 bases; unmatched bases: 6. This CDR3 has 16 residues. The CDR3 loop reads CASSYDSRGAYNEQFF. The CDR3 DNA is TGTGCCAGCAGTTACGATTCCCGGGGGGCCTACAATGAGCAGTTCTTC.

J is TRBJ1-4 and V is TRBV27; 10 bases fit TRBD1. CDR1 MNHEY and CDR2 SMNVEV come from the germline V gene (reference sequence). The CDR3 sequence is 19 residues long. The V segment lost 3 bases and the J segment 2 bases; nucleotides outside the gene matches: 12. CDR3 amino acids: CASSLTSRDRGRTNEKLFF. CDR3 in DNA: TGTGCCAGCAGTTTGACAAGCCGGGACAGGGGTAGGACTAATGAAAAACTGTTTTTT.

This chain joins TRBV3-1 (or the pseudogene TRBV3-2) and TRBJ2-2; 7 positions match TRBD1. Germline CDR1 LGHDT, CDR2 YNNKEL (reference sequence). CDR3 size: 14 residues. V lost 11 bases to trimming and J lost 3 bases; unmatched junction nucleotides: 9. The CDR3 region is CAARTGGHTGELFF. CDR3 nucleotides: TGTGCCGCACGGACAGGCGGCCACACCGGGGAGCTGTTTTTT.

The V call is TRBV18, the J call TRBJ2-7; no clear D gene. Germline V gene data show CDR1 as KGHSH and CDR2 as LQKENI. The CDR3 covers 12 residues. Trimming cost V 4 bases and J 7 bases, with 11 bases left between them. In nucleotides, the CDR3 is TGTGCCAGCTCACTATGGTTCGGGGAGCAGTACTTC. It is translated as CASSLWFGEQYF.

The V and J genes are TRBV7-2 and TRBJ2-7; possibly TRBD1 for D (6 bases). V was cut by 5 bases and J by 3 bases, with 26 bases left in between. Germline CDR1 and CDR2: SGHTA and FQGNSA. This CDR3 contains 18 residues. The CDR3 protein is CASSSPLLQGTLYYEQYF. CDR3 nucleotide sequence: TGTGCCAGCAGCAGCCCCCTATTACAGGGAACCCTGTACTACGAGCAGTACTTC.

The genes are TRBV6-1 and TRBJ1-5, with D possibly matching TRBD1 (6 bases). V was clipped by 4 bases and J by 3 bases, with 16 bases between them. Germline V gene lookup returns CDR1 MNHNS and CDR2 SASEGT. The CDR3 sequence is 16 residues long. CDR3 amino acids: CASSAQGSIDNQPQHF. CDR3 DNA: TGTGCCAGCAGTGCCCAGGGGTCCATAGACAATCAGCCCCAGCATTTT.

The chain recombines TRBV10-1 with TRBJ1-1; tentatively, D is TRBD1 (6 bases). There are 13 residues in the CDR3. Germline loops: CDR1 WNHNN, CDR2 SYGVQD (reference sequence). V gave up 4 bases and J gave up 1 base, with 7 bases separating them. CDR3 in amino acids: CASSGQENTEAFF. In DNA form, the CDR3 reads TGCGCCAGCAGTGGACAGGAGAACACTGAAGCTTTCTTT.

The rearrangement links TRBV27 to TRBJ1-2; TRBD1 agrees at 7 bases. Germline trimming cut 2 bases from V and 3 bases from J; bases unmatched to any gene: 3. CDR3 size: 14 residues. CDR1 and CDR2 from the germline V gene are MNHEY and SMNVEV (reference sequence). The chain's CDR3 is CASSLKDRDYGYTF. The CDR3 DNA sequence: TGTGCCAGCAGTTTAAAAGACAGGGACTATGGCTACACCTTC.

V gene TRBV7-9 combines with J gene TRBJ2-1; 13 bases match TRBD2. Germline V gene lookup returns CDR1 SEHNR and CDR2 FQNEAQ (reference sequence). The CDR3 extends over 15 amino acids. Losses at the gene ends were 2 bases for V and 7 bases for J; bases not matched to a gene: 2. CDR3 bases: TGTGCCAGCAGCTTAACGGGACTAGCGGGGAATGAGCAGTTCTTC. It encodes CASSLTGLAGNEQFF.

The CDR3 DNA reads as TGTGCCAGCAGCTCGAACTTCGGACAGAGTGGTGGCTACACCTTC. Amino acid sequence: CASSSNFGQSGGYTF. V and J are TRBV6-5 and TRBJ1-2; possibly TRBD1 for D (6 bases). Trimming removed 6 bases from V and 7 bases from J, with 21 bases in between. The CDR3 is made up of 15 amino acids. Germline loops: CDR1 MNHEY, CDR2 SVGAGI.

Written as DNA, the CDR3 is TGTGCCAGCAGCTTATCCCTGACAATCGCGAACACCGGGGAGCTGTTTTTT. Translation: CASSLSLTIANTGELFF. The rearrangement uses TRBV11-3 and TRBJ2-2; D is unresolved. V dropped 2 bases and J dropped 0 bases, with 13 bases sitting between them. Looked up from germline, CDR1 is SGHNT and CDR2 is YENEEA. The CDR3 totals 17 residues.

Only one count was recorded for this clone. This rearrangement joins TRBV6-1 to TRBJ1-4; 7 nucleotides align to TRBD1. This CDR3 comprises 16 residues. Unmatched junction bases numbered 9, after V lost 2 bases and J lost 6 bases. CDR1 is MNHNS and CDR2 is SASEGT in the germline V gene. The CDR3 region has the DNA TGTGCCAGCAGTGAATCCCTTGGAACAGGGGATGAAAAACTGTTTTTT. Translating it yields CASSESLGTGDEKLFF.

V is TRBV7-2 and J is TRBJ2-4; 9 nucleotides agree with TRBD1. Losses at the gene ends were 3 bases for V and 3 bases for J; bases not matched to a gene: 9. Germline CDR1 reads SGHTA; CDR2 reads FQGNSA. This CDR3 contains 17 residues. CDR3 amino acids: CASSFIGTGFGKNIQYF. The CDR3 coding sequence is TGTGCCAGCAGCTTTATCGGGACAGGGTTCGGCAAAAACATTCAGTACTTC. Filled out from reference TRBV7-2 and TRBJ2-4, the complete variable domain reads GAGVSQSPSNKVTEKGKDVELRCDPISGHTALYWYRQSLGQGLEFLIYFQGNSAPDKSGLPSDRFSAERTGGSVSTLTIQRTQQEDSAVYLCASSFIGTGFGKNIQYFGAGTRLSVL.

This chain uses TRBV15 with TRBJ1-1; no clear D gene. V was shortened by 7 bases and J by 5 bases, with 20 bases between the two germline ends. The CDR3 is 15 amino acids. The germline CDR1 and CDR2 sequences are LNHNV and YYDKDF (reference sequence). CDR3 sequence (DNA): TGTGCCACCATCTTTAATCACGGGGAGGTGACTGAAGCTTTCTTT. This encodes CATIFNHGEVTEAFF.

V gene TRBV7-9 combines with J gene TRBJ1-5, with 9 bases lining up with TRBD1. The CDR3 contains 15 residues. V was clipped by 5 bases and J by 3 bases; unmatched bases: 5. Germline values: CDR1 SEHNR, CDR2 FQNEAQ (reference sequence). The CDR3 sequence: CASSTGQGDNQPQHF. The CDR3 region has the DNA TGTGCCAGCAGCACGGGACAGGGTGACAATCAGCCCCAGCATTTT.

V usage is TRBV2 and J usage is TRBJ1-6; 9 bases are shared with TRBD1. Germline V CDR1 and CDR2: SNHLY, FYNNEI. The J segment lost 8 bases and the V segment lost 7 bases, leaving 6 bases of the junction unmatched. This CDR3 comprises 14 residues. The CDR3, as DNA: TGTGCCAGCAACCGGGACAGGGCATATTCACCCCTCCACTTT. Translated, it gives CASNRDRAYSPLHF.

The chain is built from TRBV27 and TRBJ1-6, with no clear D. CDR1 and CDR2 (germline): MNHEY, SMNVEV (reference sequence). The V end was cut by 0 bases, the J end by 0 bases, with 9 bases between. This CDR3 comprises 17 residues. The CDR3 coding sequence is TGTGCCAGCAGTTTATCTTTCCCCCTCTCCTATAATTCACCCCTCCACTTT. This gives the protein CASSLSFPLSYNSPLHF.

CDR3 in amino acids: CASSLSGEETQYF. The CDR3 DNA sequence: TGTGCCAGCAGCCTCTCGGGGGAAGAGACCCAGTACTTC. The chain has TRBV3-1 (or the pseudogene TRBV3-2) and TRBJ2-5, with D possibly being TRBD2 (6 bases). Germline CDR1 is LGHDT and CDR2 is YNNKEL (reference sequence). Trimming shortened V by 4 bases and J by 3 bases, and 9 bases separated the two germline ends. This CDR3 comprises 13 residues.

The chain employs TRBV29-1 and TRBJ2-2, with TRBD1 matching 7 bases. The V gene's germline CDR1 is SQVTM and CDR2 ANQGSEA. V was pared by 7 bases and J by 5 bases, with 10 bases of the junction left unmatched. The CDR3 is 14 amino acids. CDR3 DNA: TGCAGCGCCGGGCTAGGGGGCGCGACCGGGGAGCTGTTTTTT. This sequence encodes CSAGLGGATGELFF.

V is TRBV5-1 and J is TRBJ2-5, with D perhaps matching TRBD2 (5 bases). The V and J ends lost 6 bases and 2 bases respectively, with 14 bases between them. The CDR3 loop spans 14 amino acids. Germline CDR1 is SGHRS and CDR2 is YFSETQ. CDR3 nucleotides: TGCGCCAGCAATCCTTCGGGGAGTCAAGAGACCCAGTACTTC. This codes for CASNPSGSQETQYF.

This clone was recorded a few times. The rearrangement links TRBV6-5 to TRBJ1-6, with a tentative D call TRBD1 (5 bases). Germline V gene data show CDR1 as MNHEY and CDR2 as SVGAGI. V lost 2 bases and J 10 bases, leaving 12 bases between the germline ends. CDR3 length: 14 residues. CDR3 nucleotides: TGTGCCAGCAGTTACGCAGGGCCGAGATCACCCCTCCACTTT. It is translated as CASSYAGPRSPLHF.

V gene TRBV7-8 combines with J gene TRBJ2-3, with 7 bases aligning to TRBD2. Germline-derived CDR1 and CDR2 are SGHVS and FQNEAQ. V gave up 6 bases and J gave up 0 bases; unmatched junction bases: 9. The CDR3 sequence is 16 residues long. The CDR3 sequence: CASRLAGGSSTDTQYF. For the CDR3, the DNA is TGTGCCAGCAGACTCGCGGGCGGGAGTAGCACAGATACGCAGTATTTT.

The chain combines TRBV14 with TRBJ2-1, with 9 bases lining up with TRBD2. The CDR3 totals 15 residues. The V and J ends lost 0 bases and 10 bases, in that order; junction bases with no gene match: 7. Germline V lookup: CDR1 SGHDN, CDR2 FVKESK. CDR3 in amino acids: CASSQDRLAGSEQFF. CDR3 coding DNA: TGTGCCAGCAGCCAAGATAGGCTAGCGGGGAGCGAGCAGTTCTTC.